This T cell receptor (beta chain) derives from a study of T cells in Graves' hyperthyroidism and ophthalmopathy. Findings and limits, study-wide: Also found in blood were most expanded thyroid clonotypes above 0.001.

The CDR3 runs 15 residues. The J segment lost 5 bases and the V segment lost 0 bases, leaving 5 bases of the junction unmatched. The germline V gene encodes CDR1 MNHEY and CDR2 SVGAGI. Aged 18 to 65, the patients had hyperthyroidism that was newly diagnosed and had lasted under 2 months. Uncontrolled infection, other autoimmune disease, pregnancy or lactation barred patients from enrollment. It was 10 ml of fresh peripheral blood that supplied the PBMCs. This clonotype has ten or more counts. The target antigen is unknown. The source material, RNA transcripts, was used to amplify TCR beta CDR3 regions. Researchers ran a first-round RT-PCR on the TCR CDR3 using the HTBI primer set. MiXCR, applied by TCRdb to the multiplex PCR reads, yields one record per CDR3 protein. This sample has roughly 510,000 distinct CDR3 sequences; 20% occur once, and the top ten carry approximately 26%.

Material: blood. The chain joins TRBV6-5 to TRBJ2-7, with TRBD1 matching over 9 bases. This sequence was found in a man between 18 and 35 years old with Graves' hyperthyroidism. CDR3 bases: TGTGCCAGCAGTTACTCAAGGGACAGGGTGAACGAGCAGTACTTC. Translated: CASSYSRDRVNEQYF.